Below are 9 T cell receptor beta chains sequenced from a single sample in a study of Graves' ophthalmopathy and Graves' hyperthyroidism. From RNA, the CDR3 regions of TCR beta chains were amplified and sequenced. A first-round RT-PCR used HTBI primers, followed by a second-round multiplex PCR. TCRdb reprocessed the multiplex PCR reads via MiXCR and lists one record per CDR3 protein. The table lists about 240,000 distinct CDR3 sequences, 40% to 50% of them singletons, with about half in the top ten. The sample comprised peripheral blood. The receptors here all came from an adult man with Graves' ophthalmopathy.

V is TRBV6-5 and J is TRBJ2-5; TRBD2 aligns across 7 bases. The CDR3 consists of 14 residues. V lost 2 bases to trimming and J lost 5 bases; unmatched junction nucleotides: 5. Germline values: CDR1 MNHEY, CDR2 SVGAGI. The CDR3 DNA follows: TGTGCCAGCAGTTACGGCGGGGGAACGGAGACCCAGTACTTC. This gives the protein CASSYGGGTETQYF.

V is TRBV29-1 and J is TRBJ2-7, with TRBD2 matching over 12 bases. This CDR3 is built from 15 residues. Losses at the gene ends were 8 bases for V and 2 bases for J; bases not matched to a gene: 10. Germline lookup yields CDR1 SQVTM and CDR2 ANQGSEA. CDR3 in amino acids: CSLGSSGGGTYEQYF. CDR3 nucleotides: TGCAGCCTCGGGTCTAGCGGGGGGGGAACCTACGAGCAGTACTTC.

This clonotype was detected only a few times. The chain joins TRBV20-1 to TRBJ2-2; the D is unclear. There are 14 residues in the CDR3. Looked up from germline, CDR1 is DFQATT and CDR2 is SNEGSKA (reference sequence). Trimming took 6 bases from V and 2 from J, leaving 13 bases between them. In DNA form, the CDR3 reads TGCAGTGCCCCTGGTGGCCCTAACACCGGGGAGCTGTTTTTT. Translating gives CSAPGGPNTGELFF.

J is TRBJ1-2 and V is TRBV27, with D unresolved. CDR1 is MNHEY, CDR2 SMNVEV, per germline (reference sequence). Trimming removed 0 bases from V and 4 bases from J, with 9 bases in between. The CDR3 runs 14 residues. Here the CDR3 DNA reads TGTGCCAGCAGTTTATCCCTACAAGGCTATGGCTACACCTTC. As protein: CASSLSLQGYGYTF.

The V and J genes are TRBV7-6 and TRBJ2-2; a possible D gene is TRBD2 (6 bases). Between the trimmed V and J ends, which lost 2 bases and 0 bases, there was a span of 10 bases. Germline V lookup: CDR1 SGHVS, CDR2 FNYEAQ. The CDR3 is 16 residues long. The CDR3 DNA reads TGTGCCAGCAGCTTATATGGAGGGGCGAACACCGGGGAGCTGTTTTTT. Translated, it gives CASSLYGGANTGELFF.

V and J are TRBV2 and TRBJ1-5; 8 nucleotides match TRBD1. CDR3 length: 18 amino acids. The germline gives CDR1 SNHLY, CDR2 FYNNEI. The junction had 12 bases not matched to a gene; V was cut back by 5 bases and J by 0 bases. CDR3 nucleotide sequence: TGTGCCAGCAGTTTAGGAGGTCGAACAGGGGGTAGCAATCAGCCCCAGCATTTT. This encodes CASSLGGRTGGSNQPQHF.

J is TRBJ1-1 and V is TRBV20-1; D is undetermined. Germline values: CDR1 DFQATT, CDR2 SNEGSKA (reference sequence). This CDR3 contains 14 residues. Trimming shortened V by 0 bases and J by 0 bases, and 8 bases separated the two germline ends. The CDR3 here is CSARERTVNTEAFF. The CDR3 nucleotides read TGCAGTGCTAGAGAAAGGACGGTGAACACTGAAGCTTTCTTT.

The chain employs TRBV12-3 or TRBV12-4 and TRBJ2-5, with D possibly matching TRBD2 (6 bases). Trimming removed 4 bases from V and 7 bases from J, with 25 bases in between. The CDR3 covers 17 residues. The CDR3 here is CASSYAGRRTGRGTQYF. As DNA, the CDR3 is TGTGCCAGCAGTTACGCGGGGAGACGGACTGGTCGTGGGACCCAGTACTTC.

The V gene is TRBV5-8, the J gene TRBJ1-5; D not certain. Germline V gene lookup returns CDR1 SGHTS and CDR2 YDEGEE. The CDR3 consists of 17 residues. With 0 bases removed from V and 0 bases from J, the gap between germline ends came to 13 bases. CDR3 bases: TGTGCCAGCAGCTTGGAGGGCAACGGGGATAGCAATCAGCCCCAGCATTTT. Its protein is CASSLEGNGDSNQPQHF. Looking up the rest from reference TRBV5-8 and TRBJ1-5 gives the full variable domain: EAGVTQSPTHLIKTRGQQATLRCSPISGHTSVYWYQQALGLGLQFLLWYDEGEERNRGNFPPRFSGRQFPNYSSELNVNALELEDSALYLCASSLEGNGDSNQPQHFGDGTRLSIL.